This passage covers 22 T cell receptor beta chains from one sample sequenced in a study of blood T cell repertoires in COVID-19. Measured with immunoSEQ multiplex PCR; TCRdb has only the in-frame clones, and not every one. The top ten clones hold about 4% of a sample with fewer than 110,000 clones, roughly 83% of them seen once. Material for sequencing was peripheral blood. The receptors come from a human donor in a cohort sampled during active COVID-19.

CDR3 DNA sequence: TGTGCCAGCAGCTGGTGGGGCAGGACTACAACTAATGAAAAACTGTTTTTT. Its protein is CASSWWGRTTTNEKLFF. This chain uses TRBV2 with TRBJ1-4; tentative D call: TRBD1 (5 bases). Germline V gene lookup returns CDR1 SNHLY and CDR2 FYNNEI. CDR3 length equals 17 residues. The V end lost 6 bases, the J end lost 0 bases, and 17 bases lay between the germline ends.

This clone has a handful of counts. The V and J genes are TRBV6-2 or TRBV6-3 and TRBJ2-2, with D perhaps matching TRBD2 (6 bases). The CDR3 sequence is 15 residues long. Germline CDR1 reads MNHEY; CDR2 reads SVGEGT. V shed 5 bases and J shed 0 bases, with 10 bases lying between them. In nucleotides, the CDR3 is TGTGCCAGCAGTCAGACTAGTGCGAACACCGGGGAGCTGTTTTTT. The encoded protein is CASSQTSANTGELFF.

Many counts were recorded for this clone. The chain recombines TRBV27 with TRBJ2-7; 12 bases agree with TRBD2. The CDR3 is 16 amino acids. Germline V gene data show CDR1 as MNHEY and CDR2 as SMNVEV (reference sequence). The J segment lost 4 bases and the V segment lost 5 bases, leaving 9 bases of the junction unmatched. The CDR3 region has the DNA TGTGCCAGCAGTAAGACTAGCGGGAGCGGATCTTACGAGCAGTACTTC. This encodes CASSKTSGSGSYEQYF.

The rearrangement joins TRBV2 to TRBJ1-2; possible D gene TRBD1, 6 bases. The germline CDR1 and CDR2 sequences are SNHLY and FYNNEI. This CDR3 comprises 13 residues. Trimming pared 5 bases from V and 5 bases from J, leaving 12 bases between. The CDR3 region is CASSRSGTYGYTF. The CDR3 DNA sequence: TGTGCCAGCAGTCGATCAGGGACATATGGCTACACCTTC.

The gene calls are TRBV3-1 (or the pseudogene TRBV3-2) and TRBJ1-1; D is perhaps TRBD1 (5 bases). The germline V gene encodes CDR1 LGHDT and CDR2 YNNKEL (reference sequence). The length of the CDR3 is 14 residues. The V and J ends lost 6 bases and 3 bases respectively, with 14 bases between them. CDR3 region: CASRTALWDTEAFF. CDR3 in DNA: TGTGCCAGCAGGACAGCGCTATGGGACACTGAAGCTTTCTTT.

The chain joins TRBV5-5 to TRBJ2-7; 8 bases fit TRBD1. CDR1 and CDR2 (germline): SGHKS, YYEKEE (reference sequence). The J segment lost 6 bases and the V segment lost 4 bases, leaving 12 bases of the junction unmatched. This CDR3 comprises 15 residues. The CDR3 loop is CASSVGGPGGGEQYV. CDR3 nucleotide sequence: TGTGCCAGCAGCGTCGGCGGGCCAGGGGGCGGCGAGCAGTACGTC.

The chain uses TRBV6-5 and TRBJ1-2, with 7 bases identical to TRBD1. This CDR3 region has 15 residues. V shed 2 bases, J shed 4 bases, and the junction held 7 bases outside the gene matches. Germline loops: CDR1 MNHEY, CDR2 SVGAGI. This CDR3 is CASSYATGPSYGYTF. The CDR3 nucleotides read TGTGCCAGCAGTTACGCGACAGGGCCCTCCTATGGCTACACCTTC.

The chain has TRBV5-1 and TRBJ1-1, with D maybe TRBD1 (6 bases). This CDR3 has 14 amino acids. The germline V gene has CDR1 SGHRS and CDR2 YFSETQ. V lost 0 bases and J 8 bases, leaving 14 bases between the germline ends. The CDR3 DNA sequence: TGCGCCAGCAGCTTGGATGGACAGCTGAGAGAAGCTTTCTTT. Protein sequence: CASSLDGQLREAFF.

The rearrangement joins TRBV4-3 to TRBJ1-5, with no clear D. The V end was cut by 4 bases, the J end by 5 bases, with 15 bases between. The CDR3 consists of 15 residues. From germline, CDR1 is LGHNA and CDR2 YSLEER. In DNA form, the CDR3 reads TGCGCCAGCAGCCCTTATACGGGAATCGATCAGCCCCAGCATTTT. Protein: CASSPYTGIDQPQHF.

In DNA, the CDR3 is TGTGCCAGCAGTTACTTCCTAGGTAGCAGTTACGAGCAGTACTTC. Its translation: CASSYFLGSSYEQYF. The chain has TRBV6-5 and TRBJ2-7; D gene unclear. Trimming cost V 1 base and J 4 bases, with 14 bases left between them. The CDR3 sequence is 15 residues long. Germline CDR1 reads MNHEY; CDR2 reads SVGAGI.

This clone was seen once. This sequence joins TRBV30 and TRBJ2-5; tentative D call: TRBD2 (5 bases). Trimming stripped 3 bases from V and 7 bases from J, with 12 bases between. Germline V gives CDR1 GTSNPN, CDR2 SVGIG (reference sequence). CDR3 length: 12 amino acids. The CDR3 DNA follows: TGTGCCTGGAGGGACTCCTCGGTGACCCAGTACTTC. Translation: CAWRDSSVTQYF.

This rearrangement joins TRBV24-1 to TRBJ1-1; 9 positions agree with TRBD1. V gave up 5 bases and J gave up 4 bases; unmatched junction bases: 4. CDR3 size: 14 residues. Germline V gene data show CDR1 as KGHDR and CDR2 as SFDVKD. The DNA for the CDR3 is TGTGCCACCAGTGGTGGGACAGGGCGCACTGAAGCTTTCTTT. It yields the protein CATSGGTGRTEAFF.

The CDR3 nucleotides are TGTGCCTGGAACCAGGCGGGAGAGGATGAGCAGTACTTC. The encoded protein is CAWNQAGEDEQYF. The rearrangement joins TRBV30 to TRBJ2-7; 7 positions match TRBD2. V lost 4 bases and J lost 7; bases outside the gene matches: 10. Germline loops: CDR1 GTSNPN, CDR2 SVGIG (reference sequence). The CDR3 runs 13 residues.

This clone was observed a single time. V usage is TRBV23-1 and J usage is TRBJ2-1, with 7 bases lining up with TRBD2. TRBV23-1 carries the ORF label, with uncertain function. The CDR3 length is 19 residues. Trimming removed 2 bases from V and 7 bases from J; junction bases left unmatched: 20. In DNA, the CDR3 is TGCGCCAGCAGTCAAGCGGGAGTTCCATCCACGTTAACGAGGAATGAGCAGTTCTTC. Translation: CASSQAGVPSTLTRNEQFF.

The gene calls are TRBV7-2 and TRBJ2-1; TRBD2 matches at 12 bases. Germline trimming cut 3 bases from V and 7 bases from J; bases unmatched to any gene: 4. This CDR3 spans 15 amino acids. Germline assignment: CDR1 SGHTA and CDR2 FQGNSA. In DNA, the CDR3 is TGTGCCAGCAGCTTGACTAGCGGGAGAATTAATGAGCAGTTCTTC. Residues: CASSLTSGRINEQFF.

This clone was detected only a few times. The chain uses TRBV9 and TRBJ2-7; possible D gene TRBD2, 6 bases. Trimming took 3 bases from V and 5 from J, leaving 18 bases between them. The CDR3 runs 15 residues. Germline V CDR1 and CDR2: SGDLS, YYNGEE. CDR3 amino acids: CASSEGSTSIHEQYF. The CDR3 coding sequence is TGTGCCAGCAGCGAGGGTTCTACTAGCATCCACGAGCAGTACTTC.

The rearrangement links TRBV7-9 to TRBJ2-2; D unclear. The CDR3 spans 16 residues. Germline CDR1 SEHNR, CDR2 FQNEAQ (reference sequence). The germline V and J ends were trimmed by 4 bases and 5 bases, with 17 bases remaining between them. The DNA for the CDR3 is TGTGCCAGCAGCTATCTAGAGGAAGTTTCGACCGGGGAGCTGTTTTTT. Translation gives CASSYLEEVSTGELFF.

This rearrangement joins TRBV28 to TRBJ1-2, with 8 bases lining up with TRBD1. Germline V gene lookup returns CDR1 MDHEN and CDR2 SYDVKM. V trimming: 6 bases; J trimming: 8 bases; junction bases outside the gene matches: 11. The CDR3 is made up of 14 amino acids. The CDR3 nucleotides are TGTGCCAGCAGCCAACGGACAGGGCTCGGGGGCTACACCTTC. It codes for CASSQRTGLGGYTF.

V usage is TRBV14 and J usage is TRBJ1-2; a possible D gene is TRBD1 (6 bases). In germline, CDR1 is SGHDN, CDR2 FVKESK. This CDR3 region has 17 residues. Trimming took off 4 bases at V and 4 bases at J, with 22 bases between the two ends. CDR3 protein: CASSPWTVPIQSYGYTF. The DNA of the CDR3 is TGTGCCAGCAGCCCGTGGACAGTCCCAATTCAAAGCTATGGCTACACCTTC.

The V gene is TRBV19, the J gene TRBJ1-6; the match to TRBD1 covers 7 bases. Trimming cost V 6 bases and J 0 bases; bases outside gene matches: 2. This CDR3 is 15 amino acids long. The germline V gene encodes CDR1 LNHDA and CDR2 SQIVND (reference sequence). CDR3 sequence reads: CASRDRISYNSPLHF. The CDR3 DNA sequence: TGTGCCAGTAGGGACAGGATCTCCTATAATTCACCCCTCCACTTT.

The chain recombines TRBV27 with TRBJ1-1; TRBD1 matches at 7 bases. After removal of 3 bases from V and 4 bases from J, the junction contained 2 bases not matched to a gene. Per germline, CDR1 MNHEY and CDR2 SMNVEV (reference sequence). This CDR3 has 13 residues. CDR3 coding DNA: TGTGCCAGCAGTTTGTCAGGGGGCACTGAAGCTTTCTTT. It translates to CASSLSGGTEAFF.

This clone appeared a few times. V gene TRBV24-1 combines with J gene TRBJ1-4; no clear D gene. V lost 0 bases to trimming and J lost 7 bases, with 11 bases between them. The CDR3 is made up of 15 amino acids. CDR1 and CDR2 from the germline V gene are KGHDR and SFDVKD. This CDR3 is CATSDLLQRSEKLFF. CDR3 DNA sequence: TGTGCCACCAGTGATTTGCTCCAGAGGAGTGAAAAACTGTTTTTT.